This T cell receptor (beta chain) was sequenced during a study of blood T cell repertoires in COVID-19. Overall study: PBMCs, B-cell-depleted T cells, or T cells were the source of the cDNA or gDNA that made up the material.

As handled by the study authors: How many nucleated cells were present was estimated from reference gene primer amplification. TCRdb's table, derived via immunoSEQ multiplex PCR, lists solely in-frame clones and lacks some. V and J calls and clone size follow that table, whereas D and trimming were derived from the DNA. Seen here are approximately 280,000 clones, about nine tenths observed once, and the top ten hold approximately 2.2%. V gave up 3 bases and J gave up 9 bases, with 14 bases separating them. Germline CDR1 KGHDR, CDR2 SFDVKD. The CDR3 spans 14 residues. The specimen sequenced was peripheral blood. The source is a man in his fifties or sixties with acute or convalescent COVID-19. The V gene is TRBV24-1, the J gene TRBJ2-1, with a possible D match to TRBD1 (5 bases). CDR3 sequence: CATSDRYLQGEQFF. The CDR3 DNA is TGTGCCACCAGTGATCGCTACCTCCAGGGTGAGCAGTTCTTC.